The 11 T cell receptor beta chains listed next were all sequenced from one sample in a study of CD8 T cells in ankylosing spondylitis. TCRdb reprocessed the 5' RACE reads with MiXCR, giving one entry per CDR3 protein. The table lists approximately 13,000 distinct CDR3 sequences, more than 2.5% of them singletons. The sequenced material came from blood, either unsorted or a sorted T cell fraction (not recorded which). Source of these receptors: a male donor with ankylosing spondylitis or in good health (not recorded which).

In its sample, this clonotype was seen many times. The chain uses TRBV24-1 and TRBJ2-5, with TRBD2 matching over 10 bases. Germline CDR1 reads KGHDR; CDR2 reads SFDVKD. The V and J ends lost 5 bases and 5 bases, in that order; junction bases with no gene match: 28. The CDR3 has 22 amino acids. The CDR3 is CATSGKTPSSRVASGSRETQYF. CDR3 DNA: TGTGCCACCAGTGGAAAAACTCCTTCCTCACGAGTGGCTAGCGGGAGTCGGGAGACCCAGTACTTC.

This clonotype rates as medium-sized (0.01 to 0.1%). The genes are TRBV9 and TRBJ2-3, with D possibly being TRBD1 (6 bases). V was clipped by 2 bases and J by 3 bases, with 16 bases between them. The germline gives CDR1 SGDLS, CDR2 YYNGEE. The CDR3 extends over 16 amino acids. The CDR3 coding sequence is TGTGCCAGCAGCGTTGCGCAGGGGATTAGTACAGATACGCAGTATTTT. It specifies CASSVAQGISTDTQYF. Together with reference TRBV9 and TRBJ2-3, the CDR3 gives the full variable domain: DSGVTQTPKHLITATGQRVTLRCSPRSGDLSVYWYQQSLDQGLQFLIQYYNGEERAKGNILERFSAQQFPDLHSELNLSSLELGDSALYFCASSVAQGISTDTQYFGPGTRLTVL.

This clonotype was detected many times. V and J are TRBV21-1 and TRBJ1-1; the D call in the table, TRBD1, was not verified against the DNA. TRBV21-1 is a pseudogene segment. The CDR3 has 16 amino acids. The CDR3 reads CASSRPRPQGGTEAFF. The CDR3 DNA reads as TGTGCCAGCAGCCGCCCCCGTCCACAGGGGGGGACTGAAGCTTTCTTT.

In its sample, this clonotype was seen once. The J gene is TRBJ1-2, the V gene TRBV9; D is perhaps TRBD1 (6 bases). The germline V gene has CDR1 SGDLS and CDR2 YYNGEE. V lost 4 bases, J lost 8 bases, and 15 bases lay in between. CDR3 length equals 13 residues. The CDR3 DNA reads as TGTGCCAGCAGCAAAGGGGGGGGATCCGGCTACACCTTC. Translated: CASSKGGGSGYTF.

This clonotype was seen repeatedly, ten times or more. The chain recombines TRBV9 with TRBJ2-7; no clear D gene. V lost 0 bases, J lost 3 bases, and 13 bases lay in between. The germline V gene has CDR1 SGDLS and CDR2 YYNGEE. The CDR3 covers 15 residues. The CDR3: CASSVGADVLYEQYF. DNA of the CDR3: TGTGCCAGCAGCGTAGGGGCCGATGTACTCTACGAGCAGTACTTC.

This clonotype came up many times. V usage is TRBV9 and J usage is TRBJ2-2; D might be TRBD1 or TRBD2, each matching 5 bases. This CDR3 comprises 14 residues. V lost 5 bases and J 3 bases, leaving 11 bases between the germline ends. The germline CDR1 and CDR2 sequences are SGDLS and YYNGEE. The CDR3 here is CASRLGPYTGELFF. CDR3 nucleotides: TGTGCCAGCAGGCTGGGACCCTACACCGGGGAGCTGTTTTTT.

Many counts were recorded for this clonotype. The chain is built from TRBV9 and TRBJ2-1, with 9 bases matching TRBD2. Germline V lookup: CDR1 SGDLS, CDR2 YYNGEE. The CDR3 totals 15 residues. V shed 4 bases, J shed 6 bases, and the junction held 8 bases outside the gene matches. CDR3 sequence reads: CASSHYRTSVNEQFF. In DNA, the CDR3 is TGTGCCAGCAGCCACTATCGGACTAGCGTCAATGAGCAGTTCTTC.

By share, this clonotype ranks as medium-sized. The V and J genes are TRBV9 and TRBJ2-5; the D is unclear. V was trimmed by 0 bases and J by 5 bases, leaving 2 bases between them. The CDR3 is 11 amino acids. Per the germline V gene, CDR1 is SGDLS and CDR2 is YYNGEE. This CDR3 reads CASSVEETQYF. CDR3 DNA sequence: TGTGCCAGCAGCGTAGAGGAGACCCAGTACTTC.

Within the sample, this clonotype is medium-sized. The chain has TRBV9 and TRBJ2-3; D unclear. The CDR3 is made up of 16 amino acids. With 3 bases removed from V and 10 bases from J, the gap between germline ends came to 24 bases. The V gene's germline CDR1 is SGDLS and CDR2 YYNGEE. CDR3 sequence: CASSADTTKIRRPQYF. The DNA of the CDR3 is TGTGCCAGCAGCGCGGATACTACTAAAATACGCCGTCCGCAGTATTTT. Together with reference TRBV9 and TRBJ2-3, the CDR3 gives the full variable domain: DSGVTQTPKHLITATGQRVTLRCSPRSGDLSVYWYQQSLDQGLQFLIQYYNGEERAKGNILERFSAQQFPDLHSELNLSSLELGDSALYFCASSADTTKIRRPQYFGPGTRLTVL.

The table lists this clonotype with many counts. The chain combines TRBV9 with TRBJ1-5, with a possible D match to TRBD1 (5 bases). V dropped 2 bases and J dropped 2 bases, with 11 bases sitting between them. The CDR3 spans 15 residues. Germline CDR1 and CDR2: SGDLS and YYNGEE. CDR3 sequence (DNA): TGTGCCAGCAGCGTGGGTGGGGGGGGCAATCAGCCCCAGCATTTT. It specifies CASSVGGGGNQPQHF.

This clonotype was recorded at least ten times. This chain joins TRBV9 and TRBJ2-5; TRBD1 or TRBD2 may be the D gene (6 bases each). CDR1 SGDLS and CDR2 YYNGEE come from the germline V gene. The CDR3 contains 14 residues. The germline V and J ends were trimmed by 0 bases and 5 bases, with 11 bases remaining between them. The CDR3 DNA reads TGTGCCAGCAGCGTAGTGGGGGGCGACGAGACCCAGTACTTC. Translating it yields CASSVVGGDETQYF.